The subject of this entry is one TCR beta chain. CDR3 size: 17 residues. Trimming cost V 5 bases and J 0 bases, with 17 bases left between them. Looked up from germline, CDR1 is SGHAT and CDR2 is FQNNGV. This entry comes from a study of multiple sclerosis patients with progressive multifocal leukoencephalopathy. Time point noted: time of PML onset. TCRdb's table, derived via immunoSEQ multiplex PCR, lists solely in-frame clones and lacks some. Among under 35,000 clones listed, over 80% were seen once. Source: PBMCs, taken from a patient treated with natalizumab. This sequence joins TRBV11-2 and TRBJ2-1; D is uncertain. The source of this sequence is a woman in her 40s with progressive multifocal leukoencephalopathy. As DNA, the CDR3 is TGTGCCAGCAGCGTTATTACGGGCTTAAGCTCCTACAATGAGCAGTTCTTC. Its translation: CASSVITGLSSYNEQFF.